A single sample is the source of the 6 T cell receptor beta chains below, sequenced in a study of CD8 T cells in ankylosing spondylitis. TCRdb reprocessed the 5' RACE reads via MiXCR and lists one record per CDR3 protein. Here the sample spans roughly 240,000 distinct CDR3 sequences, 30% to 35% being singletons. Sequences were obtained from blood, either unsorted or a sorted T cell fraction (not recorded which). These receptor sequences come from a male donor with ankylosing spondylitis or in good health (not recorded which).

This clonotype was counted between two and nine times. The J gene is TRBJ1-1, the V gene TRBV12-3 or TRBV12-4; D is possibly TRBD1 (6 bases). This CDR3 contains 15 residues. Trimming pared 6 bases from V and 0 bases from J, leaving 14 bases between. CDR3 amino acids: CASRRGEAMNTEAFF. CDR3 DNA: TGTGCCAGCAGGAGGGGGGAGGCCATGAACACTGAAGCTTTCTTT.

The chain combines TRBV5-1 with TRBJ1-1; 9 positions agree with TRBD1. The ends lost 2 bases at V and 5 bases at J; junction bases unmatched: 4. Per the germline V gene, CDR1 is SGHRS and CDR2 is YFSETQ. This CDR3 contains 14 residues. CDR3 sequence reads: CASSFGTGRTEAFF. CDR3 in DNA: TGCGCCAGCAGCTTCGGGACAGGGAGGACTGAAGCTTTCTTT.

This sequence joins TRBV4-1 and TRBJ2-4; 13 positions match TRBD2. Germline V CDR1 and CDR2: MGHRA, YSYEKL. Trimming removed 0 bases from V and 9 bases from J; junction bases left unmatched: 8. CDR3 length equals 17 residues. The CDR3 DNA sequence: TGCGCCAGCAGCCAAGAGCGAACTAGCGGGGGGGCTGGCATTCAGTACTTC. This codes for CASSQERTSGGAGIQYF.

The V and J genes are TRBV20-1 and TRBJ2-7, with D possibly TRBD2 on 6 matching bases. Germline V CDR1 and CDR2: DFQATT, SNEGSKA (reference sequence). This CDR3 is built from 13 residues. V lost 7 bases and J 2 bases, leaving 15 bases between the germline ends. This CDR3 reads CSGSRGFPYEQYF. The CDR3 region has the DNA TGCAGTGGGTCCCGGGGGTTTCCCTACGAGCAGTACTTC.

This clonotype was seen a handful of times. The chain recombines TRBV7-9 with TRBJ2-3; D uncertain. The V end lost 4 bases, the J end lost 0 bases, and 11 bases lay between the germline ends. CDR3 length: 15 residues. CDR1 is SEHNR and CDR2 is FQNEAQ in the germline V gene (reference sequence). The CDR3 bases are TGTGCCAGCAGCTGGGCAGGACCTAGCACAGATACGCAGTATTTT. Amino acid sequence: CASSWAGPSTDTQYF.

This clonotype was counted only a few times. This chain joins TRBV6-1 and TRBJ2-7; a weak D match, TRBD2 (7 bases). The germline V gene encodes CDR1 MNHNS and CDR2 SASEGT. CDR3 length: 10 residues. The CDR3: CAGGAYEQYF. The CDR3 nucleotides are TGTGCAGGGGGGGCCTACGAGCAGTACTTC.